These 29 T cell receptor beta chains came from one sample sequenced in a study of shared clonotypes between healthy human individuals (dated by TCRdb to the early 2020s). The library was obtained by the immunoSEQ multiplex PCR assay. In its TCRdb copy, this immuneACCESS table keeps in-frame sequences only and misses some clones. Where compared with another copy, unresolved V genes explain less than half of these, and the others have no known cause. This sample holds approximately 1,000,000 clones; approximately 80% were observed only once. Together, the top ten hold about 0.52% of the sample. Sequencing was performed on memory CD4+ T cells from PBMCs. Interpreted using the paper, the cell subset or site label stands for: CD45RA-negative fraction. These receptors all come from a young man in good health. Some clones in this sample may be carry-over from other donors' samples.

This clone was observed once. The V call is TRBV2, the J call TRBJ1-1; 11 bases line up with TRBD1. Germline CDR1 reads SNHLY; CDR2 reads FYNNEI. The CDR3 has 15 amino acids. J lost 4 bases, V lost 6 bases, and 7 bases had no gene match. The CDR3 nucleotides are TGTGCCAGCAGGGCAACCGGGACAGGGGGCACTGAAGCTTTCTTT. Its protein product is CASRATGTGGTEAFF.

A word on this clone: The sample carries other DNA sequences with the same CDR3. This chain joins TRBV11-3 and TRBJ2-7, with D tentatively TRBD1 or TRBD2 (7 bases each). This CDR3 is built from 12 residues. Germline V gives CDR1 SGHNT, CDR2 YENEEA. V shed 4 bases and J shed 6 bases, with 10 bases lying between them. The CDR3 loop reads CASSSGGGEQYF. CDR3 sequence (DNA): TGTGCCAGCAGCTCAGGGGGGGGCGAGCAGTACTTC.

The chain carries TRBV29-1 and TRBJ2-3; the match to TRBD1 covers 8 bases. Germline V gene lookup returns CDR1 SQVTM and CDR2 ANQGSEA. Trimming at V came to 7 bases and at J to 4 bases, leaving 7 bases not matched to a gene. This CDR3 has 13 residues. CDR3 sequence: CSGNAGGPDTQYF. CDR3 coding DNA: TGCAGCGGGAACGCAGGGGGCCCAGATACGCAGTATTTT.

The chain has TRBV5-1 and TRBJ2-2; 12 bases map to TRBD2. Germline CDR1 is SGHRS and CDR2 is YFSETQ. Losses at the gene ends were 3 bases for V and 4 bases for J; bases not matched to a gene: 4. This CDR3 is built from 16 residues. The CDR3 region is CASSSRTSGVTGELFF. The CDR3 DNA reads TGCGCCAGCAGCTCGCGGACTAGCGGGGTCACCGGGGAGCTGTTTTTT.

The chain links TRBV7-7 to TRBJ2-2; no reliable D call. Germline values: CDR1 SSHAT, CDR2 FNYEAQ (reference sequence). The V and J ends lost 8 bases and 3 bases respectively, with 16 bases between them. The CDR3 sequence is 15 residues long. The CDR3 reads CASGNILGYTGELFF. CDR3 in DNA: TGTGCCAGCGGGAACATTCTGGGGTACACCGGGGAGCTGTTTTTT.

This clone turned up a few times. The chain joins TRBV19 to TRBJ1-5; D perhaps matches TRBD1 (6 bases). This CDR3 is built from 15 residues. V shed 8 bases and J shed 7 bases, with 21 bases lying between them. Germline lookup yields CDR1 LNHDA and CDR2 SQIVND (reference sequence). CDR3 protein: CASQRNQGIGQPQHF. CDR3 DNA: TGTGCCAGTCAGAGGAACCAGGGGATAGGACAGCCCCAGCATTTT.

The V gene is TRBV5-1, the J gene TRBJ2-7; D is possibly TRBD2 (6 bases). The germline V and J ends were trimmed by 0 bases and 5 bases, with 9 bases remaining between them. This CDR3 has 13 amino acids. CDR1 is SGHRS, CDR2 YFSETQ, per germline. DNA of the CDR3: TGCGCCAGCAGCTTGGTAGGGGAGGACGAGCAGTACTTC. This gives the protein CASSLVGEDEQYF.

This chain connects TRBV5-1 to TRBJ2-6; 9 bases agree with TRBD1. CDR1 is SGHRS and CDR2 is YFSETQ in the germline V gene. V lost 4 bases to trimming and J lost 0 bases; unmatched junction nucleotides: 5. The CDR3 sequence is 17 residues long. The CDR3 DNA follows: TGCGCCAGCAGCCCCGGGACAGGGCGCTCTGGGGCCAACGTCCTGACTTTC. The encoded protein is CASSPGTGRSGANVLTF.

The chain joins TRBV6-4 to TRBJ1-1, with D tentatively TRBD1 (5 bases). This CDR3 has 12 amino acids. V was trimmed by 8 bases and J by 10 bases, leaving 17 bases between them. Germline lookup yields CDR1 MRHNA and CDR2 SNTAGT. CDR3 nucleotide sequence: TGTGCCAGCGTCGGGGGGACCCCTGGAGCTTTCTTT. This translates into CASVGGTPGAFF.

The V gene is TRBV5-1, the J gene TRBJ2-1, with D possibly TRBD2 on 7 matching bases. CDR3 size: 15 residues. V was shortened by 4 bases and J by 7 bases, with 18 bases between the two germline ends. Germline V CDR1 and CDR2: SGHRS, YFSETQ. The CDR3 DNA is TGCGCCAGCAGCCCGGTAGGGGGAGGGCCAAATGAGCAGTTCTTC. Amino acid sequence: CASSPVGGGPNEQFF.

This clone has just one count. The chain couples TRBV7-3 to TRBJ2-1; D is possibly TRBD2 (7 bases). The germline gives CDR1 SGHTA, CDR2 FQGTGA. V shed 1 base and J shed 13 bases, with 23 bases lying between them. The CDR3 is 16 amino acids. The CDR3 DNA sequence: TGTGCCAGCAGCTTAAATTCCCGGGGGGCGGGATCCATCCAGTTCTTC. This encodes CASSLNSRGAGSIQFF.

In this sample, this clone turned up once. V usage is TRBV7-3 and J usage is TRBJ2-1; D is uncertain. The CDR3 is made up of 13 amino acids. From germline, CDR1 is SGHTA and CDR2 FQGTGA. Between the trimmed V and J ends, which lost 1 base and 7 bases, there was a span of 8 bases. CDR3: CASSLNPGNEQFF. The CDR3 region has the DNA TGTGCCAGCAGCTTAAACCCCGGAAATGAGCAGTTCTTC.

The table lists this clone with a few counts. Other DNA sequences within the sample encode an identical CDR3. The rearrangement links TRBV7-8 to TRBJ2-7, with TRBD1 matching 11 bases. Germline V gene sequence: CDR1 SGHVS, CDR2 FQNEAQ. The CDR3 covers 14 residues. Trimming cost V 4 bases and J 4 bases; bases outside gene matches: 3. CDR3 bases: TGTGCCAGCAGCTCAGGGACAGGGGGATACGAGCAGTACTTC. This gives the protein CASSSGTGGYEQYF.

CDR3 sequence (DNA): TGTGCCAGCAGTTTCACGGGGGCAGATCACTACGAGCAGTACTTC. Its translation is CASSFTGADHYEQYF. The chain links TRBV28 to TRBJ2-7; D assignment may be TRBD1 or TRBD2 (6 bases each). In germline, CDR1 is MDHEN, CDR2 SYDVKM. Trimming removed 3 bases at V and 3 bases at J, with 15 bases between. The CDR3 loop spans 15 amino acids.

This clone was detected only once. J is TRBJ2-1 and V is TRBV4-1; maybe TRBD1 (5 bases). Looked up from germline, CDR1 is MGHRA and CDR2 is YSYEKL. The V end was cut by 1 base, the J end by 1 base, with 14 bases between. The CDR3 spans 17 residues. In DNA form, the CDR3 reads TGCGCCAGCAGCCAAGTAGGGGCACAAAGGTCCTACAATGAGCAGTTCTTC. Translated: CASSQVGAQRSYNEQFF.

This CDR3 reads CASSARRSSYNEQFF. As DNA, the CDR3 is TGTGCCAGTAGTGCCCGGCGTAGTTCCTACAATGAGCAGTTCTTC. The chain uses TRBV19 and TRBJ2-1, with D uncertain. The CDR3 has 15 amino acids. CDR1 and CDR2 from the germline V gene are LNHDA and SQIVND (reference sequence). The germline V and J ends were trimmed by 5 bases and 1 base, with 12 bases remaining between them.

The chain carries TRBV7-2 and TRBJ1-1; D is undetermined. The CDR3 is made up of 12 amino acids. CDR1 is SGHTA and CDR2 is FQGNSA in the germline V gene. V was clipped by 0 bases and J by 8 bases, with 7 bases between them. The CDR3 protein is CASSLALGEAFF. The CDR3, as DNA: TGTGCCAGCAGCTTAGCTTTGGGGGAAGCTTTCTTT.

The V gene is TRBV28, the J gene TRBJ2-7, with 7 bases identical to TRBD1. The CDR3 length is 13 residues. Per germline, CDR1 MDHEN and CDR2 SYDVKM. J lost 1 base, V lost 7 bases, and 4 bases had no gene match. The CDR3 protein is CASTRQGSYEQYF. The CDR3 coding sequence is TGTGCCAGCACCCGACAGGGTTCCTACGAGCAGTACTTC.

The genes are TRBV2 and TRBJ2-2; TRBD2 aligns across 15 bases. This CDR3 spans 15 amino acids. The trim removed 4 bases at V and 6 bases at J, leaving 0 bases unmatched. The V gene's germline CDR1 is SNHLY and CDR2 FYNNEI. CDR3 sequence: CASSGTSGRAGELFF. The CDR3 DNA sequence: TGTGCCAGCAGTGGGACTAGCGGGAGGGCCGGGGAGCTGTTTTTT.

The chain combines TRBV4-3 with TRBJ1-2; the match to TRBD1 covers 9 bases. After removal of 4 bases from V and 1 base from J, the junction contained 4 bases not matched to a gene. Germline values: CDR1 LGHNA, CDR2 YSLEER. There are 15 residues in the CDR3. The CDR3 DNA is TGCGCCAGCAGCCGTGACAGGGGGATTAACTATGGCTACACCTTC. This codes for CASSRDRGINYGYTF.

Note on this clone: A clone one base away is much larger, so this may be a read error. The chain uses TRBV27 and TRBJ1-3; D gene ambiguous. The CDR3 contains 11 residues. CDR1 MNHEY and CDR2 SMNVEV come from the germline V gene (reference sequence). Trimming pared 9 bases from V and 1 base from J, leaving 4 bases between. DNA of the CDR3: TGTGCCAGGGGTTCTGGAAACACCATATATTTT. Amino acid sequence: CARGSGNTIYF.

The rearrangement joins TRBV5-1 to TRBJ2-3, with unresolved D. Per the germline V gene, CDR1 is SGHRS and CDR2 is YFSETQ. The CDR3 length is 14 residues. Trimming pared 4 bases from V and 2 bases from J, leaving 11 bases between. Written as DNA, the CDR3 is TGCGCCAGCAGCCTGGGTGGTCCCACAGATACGCAGTATTTT. Translation: CASSLGGPTDTQYF.

Only a few counts were recorded for this clone. This chain joins TRBV2 and TRBJ1-1, with unresolved D. This CDR3 is built from 15 residues. Germline V CDR1 and CDR2: SNHLY, FYNNEI. V was shortened by 2 bases and J by 8 bases, with 18 bases between the two germline ends. The chain's CDR3 is CASSEMGGAYAEAFF. CDR3 coding DNA: TGTGCCAGCAGTGAAATGGGAGGAGCCTACGCGGAAGCTTTCTTT.

The genes are TRBV2 and TRBJ2-7, with 12 bases lining up with TRBD2. The J segment lost 0 bases and the V segment lost 7 bases, leaving 7 bases of the junction unmatched. Germline V gene sequence: CDR1 SNHLY, CDR2 FYNNEI. CDR3 length: 16 residues. As DNA, the CDR3 is TGTGCCAGCAATCTTGGACTAGCGGGAAACTCCTACGAGCAGTACTTC. Its translation is CASNLGLAGNSYEQYF.

This clone has just a few counts. This chain uses TRBV28 with TRBJ1-2; D gene uncertain. Trimming left V 6 bases short and J 1 base short, with 12 bases between. Germline CDR1 is MDHEN and CDR2 is SYDVKM. The CDR3 sequence is 14 residues long. This CDR3 reads CASSTTTGNYGYTF. Written as DNA, the CDR3 is TGTGCCAGCAGCACAACTACCGGTAACTATGGCTACACCTTC.

This clone was recorded only once. The chain is built from TRBV18 and TRBJ1-3; D ambiguous. Germline V gives CDR1 KGHSH, CDR2 LQKENI. With 6 bases removed from V and 0 bases from J, the gap between germline ends came to 15 bases. CDR3 length: 16 residues. In DNA form, the CDR3 reads TGTGCCAGCTCTACCGGGGTATCCGGCTCTGGAAACACCATATATTTT. Its protein is CASSTGVSGSGNTIYF.

This clone was recorded only once. V and J are TRBV7-9 and TRBJ2-2; possibly TRBD1 for D (6 bases). This CDR3 region has 16 residues. Germline lookup yields CDR1 SEHNR and CDR2 FQNEAQ (reference sequence). Trimming shortened V by 5 bases and J by 5 bases, and 18 bases separated the two germline ends. This CDR3 is CASSPWGQGRTGELFF. The CDR3 DNA reads as TGTGCCAGCAGCCCCTGGGGGCAGGGTAGGACCGGGGAGCTGTTTTTT.

In its sample, this clone was seen once. The DNA for the CDR3 is TGTGCCAGCAGCTTAAATGGGGGATTTAGTGAGCAGTTCTTC. Translated, it gives CASSLNGGFSEQFF. The chain employs TRBV7-9 and TRBJ2-1; D is possibly TRBD1 or TRBD2 (5 bases each). CDR1 and CDR2 from the germline V gene are SEHNR and FQNEAQ (reference sequence). V gave up 2 bases and J gave up 9 bases, with 14 bases separating them. The CDR3 is made up of 14 amino acids.

CDR3 in DNA: TGTGCCAGCAGCCGGTATCCCGGAGAGACCCAGTACTTC. Protein sequence: CASSRYPGETQYF. The chain recombines TRBV6-5 with TRBJ2-5; D unclear. From germline, CDR1 is MNHEY and CDR2 SVGAGI. The CDR3 is 13 amino acids. V was trimmed by 6 bases and J by 4 bases, leaving 12 bases between them.